The rows below give T cell receptor beta chains drawn from one sample of a study of cytomegalovirus exposure and HLA in healthy donors. Profiled with immunoSEQ multiplex PCR; TCRdb holds only in-frame clones, not every one. In the table there are about 140,000 clones, more than 9.5% of which are singletons. The specimen was PBMCs. The source is a man aged 50-60 years in good health and CMV-seronegative. The CDR3 runs from the conserved cysteine through the conserved F or W. The D gene is left open where the match is weak. Expanded clones get a size class; other rows say once, few or many, or leave the size out.

J gene | D gene | V gene | clone size | CDR3 protein | CDR3 DNA
TRBJ2-7 | TRBD2 | TRBV5-1 | few | CASSLVASGSPYEQYF | TGCGCCAGCAGCTTGGTAGCTAGCGGGAGCCCCTACGAGCAGTACTTC
TRBJ2-2 | . | TRBV14 | . | CASSLQTANTGELFF | TGTGCCAGCAGCCTTCAGACAGCGAACACCGGGGAGCTGTTTTTT
TRBJ2-5 | TRBD2 | TRBV28 | few | CASSFSAGGETQYF | TGTGCCAGCAGTTTTTCAGCGGGGGGTGAGACCCAGTACTTC
TRBJ2-1 | TRBD2 | TRBV2 | . | CASGGGRRIGEQFF | TGTGCCTCCGGGGGCGGGAGGAGGATTGGTGAGCAGTTCTTC
TRBJ2-5 | . | TRBV13 | . | CASSQFRGETQYF | TGTGCCAGCAGCCAATTCCGAGGGGAGACCCAGTACTTC
TRBJ1-1 | . | TRBV15 | . | CATSRVPGTEAFF | TGTGCCACCAGCAGAGTCCCCGGCACTGAAGCTTTCTTT
TRBJ2-6 | . | TRBV28 | . | CASSPTRGGANVLTF | TGTGCCAGCAGCCCGACCCGAGGCGGGGCCAACGTCCTGACTTTC
TRBJ1-3 | TRBD1 | TRBV30 | few | CARTGSGNTIYF | TGTGCCCGGACAGGTTCAGGAAACACCATATATTTT
TRBJ2-7 | . | TRBV2 | . | CASKSEVGEQYF | TGTGCCAGCAAGAGCGAGGTAGGAGAGCAGTACTTC
TRBJ1-3 | . | TRBV9 | few | CASSPHPSGSSGNTIYF | TGTGCCAGCAGCCCACATCCCTCGGGGAGCTCTGGAAACACCATATATTTT
TRBJ1-1 | TRBD1 | TRBV6-1 | few | CASTRTGFTEAFF | TGTGCCAGCACCCGGACAGGGTTCACTGAAGCTTTCTTT
TRBJ1-5 | TRBD1 | TRBV18 | few | CASSPGTGGVNQPQHF | TGTGCCAGCTCACCCGGGACAGGGGGCGTGAATCAGCCCCAGCATTTT
TRBJ1-3 | . | TRBV6-5 | . | CASSSPITGSGNTIYF | TGTGCCAGCAGTTCCCCAATTACAGGCTCTGGAAACACCATATATTTT
TRBJ1-2 | . | TRBV19 | . | CASSIGQGYDYGYTF | TGTGCCAGTAGTATAGGTCAGGGGTATGACTATGGCTACACCTTC
TRBJ1-1 | . | TRBV11-2 | . | CASSPSLGTEAFF | TGTGCCAGCAGCCCAAGCTTGGGCACTGAAGCTTTCTTC
TRBJ2-1 | . | TRBV30 | . | CAWSVRLVLPNEQFF | TGTGCCTGGAGTGTACGACTCGTCCTGCCCAATGAGCAGTTCTTC
TRBJ2-7 | TRBD1 | TRBV2 | few | CASRPGQGYEQYF | TGTGCCAGCAGGCCGGGACAGGGCTACGAGCAGTACTTC
TRBJ1-2 | . | TRBV2 | few | CASSTTVPAYYGYTF | TGTGCCAGCAGTACTACCGTACCGGCCTACTATGGCTACACCTTC
TRBJ2-3 | TRBD1 | TRBV30 | . | CAWSRDRSFTDTQYF | TGTGCCTGGAGTAGGGACAGGTCGTTTACAGATACGCAGTATTTT
TRBJ2-5 | . | TRBV2 | . | CASTGAGEGETQYF | TGTGCCAGCACGGGGGCAGGGGAGGGAGAGACCCAGTACTTC
TRBJ1-1 | TRBD1 | TRBV27 | few | CASSQAGGLNTEAFF | TGTGCCAGCAGTCAGGCAGGGGGGTTGAACACTGAAGCTTTCTTT
TRBJ1-4 | . | TRBV5-1 | . | CASSLDRVATNEKLFF | TGCGCCAGCAGCTTGGACAGGGTCGCGACTAATGAAAAACTGTTTTTT
TRBJ1-1 | TRBD1 | TRBV19 | few | CASSPRGTVAEAFF | TGTGCCAGTAGCCCCCGTGGGACAGTCGCTGAAGCTTTCTTT
TRBJ2-2 | . | TRBV30 | few | CAWTSGALANTGELFF | TGTGCCTGGACCTCGGGAGCCCTAGCGAACACCGGGGAGCTGTTTTTT
TRBJ2-7 | TRBD2 | TRBV7-2 | . | CASSLALAGPYEQYF | TGTGCCAGCAGCTTAGCACTAGCGGGGCCCTACGAGCAGTACTTC
TRBJ1-2 | . | TRBV15 | . | CATSREQGRYGYTF | TGTGCCACCAGCAGAGAGCAGGGTCGGTATGGCTACACCTTC
TRBJ1-1 | . | TRBV6-5 | . | CASSRQGGRHTEAFF | TGTGCCAGCAGCCGGCAGGGTGGGAGGCACACTGAAGCTTTCTTT
TRBJ1-1 | . | TRBV30 | few | CAWSRDMSATFF | TGTGCCTGGAGTCGAGACATGTCGGCAACTTTCTTT
TRBJ2-7 | . | TRBV28 | . | CASSLGQAVAYEQYF | TGTGCCAGCAGCCTGGGCCAAGCGGTCGCCTACGAGCAGTACTTC
TRBJ2-3 | TRBD2 | TRBV7-2 | . | CASSFSNIAGGRTDTQYF | TGTGCCAGCAGCTTCTCAAACATAGCGGGGGGCCGCACAGATACGCAGTATTTT
TRBJ1-1 | . | TRBV12-5 | . | CASGDAGAHTEAFF | TGTGCTAGTGGTGACGCAGGGGCACACACTGAAGCTTTCTTT
TRBJ2-3 | TRBD2 | TRBV30 | many | CAWSVGASAGGGADTQYF | TGTGCCTGGAGTGTAGGGGCCTCGGCGGGAGGGGGTGCAGATACGCAGTATTTT
TRBJ2-1 | TRBD2 | TRBV11-2 | . | CASSYTSGSFLNEQFF | TGTGCCAGCAGCTATACTAGCGGGAGTTTTTTGAATGAGCAGTTCTTC
TRBJ1-5 | . | TRBV28 | few | CASSRGGDSNQPQHF | TGTGCCAGCAGTCGTGGGGGGGATAGCAATCAGCCCCAGCATTTT
TRBJ2-7 | TRBD2 | TRBV6-1 | . | CASSGGLAGPSYEQYF | TGTGCCAGCAGTGGGGGACTAGCGGGACCCTCCTACGAGCAGTACTTC
TRBJ2-5 | TRBD2 | TRBV5-4 | . | CASSLGGRMEETQYF | TGTGCCAGCAGCTTGGGCGGGAGGATGGAAGAGACCCAGTACTTC
TRBJ1-6 | TRBD1 | TRBV7-2 | . | CASSSQSTGANSPLHF | TGTGCCAGCAGCTCCCAATCGACAGGGGCTAATTCACCCCTCCACTTT
TRBJ1-2 | TRBD1 | TRBV30 | . | CAWRGGTGGAYGYTF | TGTGCCTGGAGGGGCGGGACAGGGGGCGCCTATGGCTACACCTTC
TRBJ1-3 | . | TRBV6-1 | few | CASSVRQMSSGNTIYF | TGTGCCAGCAGTGTAAGACAGATGAGCTCTGGAAACACCATATATTTT
TRBJ2-3 | TRBD2 | TRBV11-1 | few | CASSLLAGGTDTQYF | TGTGCCAGCAGCTTACTAGCGGGGGGCACAGATACGCAGTATTTT
TRBJ2-4 | TRBD1 | TRBV18 | . | CASSPLGTGQTKNIQYF | TGTGCCAGCTCACCACTCGGGACAGGGCAGACCAAAAACATTCAGTACTTC
TRBJ1-5 | . | TRBV19 | few | CASSRSGDTDQPQHF | TGTGCCAGTAGCCGATCAGGGGACACCGATCAGCCCCAGCATTTT
TRBJ2-3 | . | TRBV11-1 | . | CASSPGLNTDTQYF | TGTGCCAGCAGCCCGGGATTAAACACAGATACGCAGTATTTT
TRBJ2-7 | . | TRBV30 | few | CAWNLRADYEQYF | TGTGCCTGGAACCTCCGGGCAGACTACGAGCAGTACTTC
TRBJ2-1 | TRBD2 | TRBV2 | . | CASSAGTSGANEQFF | TGTGCCAGCAGTGCTGGGACTAGCGGAGCCAATGAGCAGTTCTTC
TRBJ1-1 | TRBD1 | TRBV4-1 | . | CASQGVVAEAFF | TGCGCCAGCCAGGGGGTCGTGGCTGAAGCTTTCTTT
TRBJ2-1 | . | TRBV2 | . | CASSATGTSYNEQFF | TGTGCCAGCAGTGCAACGGGTACCTCCTACAATGAGCAGTTCTTC
TRBJ1-2 | . | TRBV27 | . | CASSFWGDNYGYTF | TGTGCCAGCAGTTTTTGGGGAGATAACTATGGCTACACCTTC